This T cell receptor beta chain emerged from a study of blood T cell repertoires in COVID-19 (TCRdb year 2020). Study-level background: Collaborator samples came from the United States, Italy and Spain and covered acute and convalescent phases of COVID-19. The material from the prospective study consisted of cDNA or gDNA derived from T cells, B-cell-depleted T cells, or PBMCs. The dataset comprised deeply sampled blood TCRbeta repertoires from subjects exposed to, actively infected with, or recovered from COVID-19. A freely available public database, intended as a resource for researchers studying the immune response to SARS-CoV-2, is where the repertoires were released. The samples were drawn from two sources: the first 160 participants of the ongoing ImmuneRACE study, and 1,200 or so subjects contributed by 6 global collaborators. Sample metadata almost always included a de-identified subject ID, COVID-19 status, age in years and sex. Where available, HLA class I and class II types were obtained from metadata supplied by the sample provider rather than from assay-based typing. General findings and caveats noted by the study authors: How much clinical and demographic metadata was included differed by source and by participant, and the metadata was provided uncurated.

From a lookup of the germline V gene (reference sequence), CDR1 and CDR2 are MNHEY and SMNVEV. The trim is 2 bases for V and 8 bases for J, with a gap of 18 bases between the germline ends. CDR3 length: 16 amino acids, cysteine to phenylalanine. Only the CDR3 DNA stays, 48 bases, in frame from base 1. This clone was found a few times. Its specific antigen is unknown. Within one base of it there is no much larger clone, and no base qualities were kept. Collaborating institutions collected whole blood in K2EDTA tubes following their own protocols. Collaborator samples were shipped for TCRbeta analysis as frozen whole blood, isolated PBMCs, or DNA extracted from either sample type. TCRbeta CDR3 regions were amplified from genomic DNA using the immunoSEQ Assay, a bias-controlled multiplex PCR. Per the source publication's procedure: Nucleated cell counts per sample were estimated from amplification of reference gene primers within the assay. To quantify the absolute abundance of each unique TCRbeta CDR3 rearrangement, sequence reads were collapsed and filtered. For each sample, productive Simpson clonality was calculated as the square root of Simpson's diversity index over productive rearrangements. TCRdb mirrors the immuneACCESS table, restricted to in-frame sequences. Some clones are absent from its copies; in checked studies, under half trace to an unresolved V gene, and the reason for the others is unknown. V, J and clone size derive from that table, while D and trimming were established from the DNA sequence. The sample data list roughly 150,000 clones, and about 79% of these were observed just once. 9.8% of the sample is taken by the ten largest.

This chain joins TRBV27 to TRBJ2-2, with a weak D call of TRBD2 (6 bases match). The source material was peripheral blood. This clonotype was sampled from a woman between 50 and 59 years old with acute or convalescent COVID-19. CDR3 loop: CASSLVFTGGSGELFF. The nucleotide sequence is given as TGTGCCAGCAGTTTAGTTTTTACAGGAGGGAGTGGGGAGCTGTTTTTT.